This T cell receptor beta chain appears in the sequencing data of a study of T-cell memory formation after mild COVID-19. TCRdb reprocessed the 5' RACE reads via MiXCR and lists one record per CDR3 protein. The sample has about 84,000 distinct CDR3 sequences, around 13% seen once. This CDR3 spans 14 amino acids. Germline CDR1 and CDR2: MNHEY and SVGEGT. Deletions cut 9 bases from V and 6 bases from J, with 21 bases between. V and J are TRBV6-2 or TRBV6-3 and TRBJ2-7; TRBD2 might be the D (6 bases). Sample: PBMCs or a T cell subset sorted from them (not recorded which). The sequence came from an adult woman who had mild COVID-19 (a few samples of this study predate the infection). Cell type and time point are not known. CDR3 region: CASSAGNPSSEQYF. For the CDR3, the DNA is TGTGCCAGTTCTGCGGGGAATCCCTCAAGCGAGCAGTACTTC.